This T cell receptor beta chain was documented in a study of control samples from healthy donors and cancer patients. Clones were read by immunoSEQ multiplex PCR, and TCRdb kept only the in-frame ones, dropping some. This table has tens of thousands of clones, approximately 84% appearing once. Sequenced material: blood. This sequence was found in a man aged 50 to 60 in good health.

CDR3 sequence reads: CSVEGWDKARETQYF. Written as DNA, the CDR3 is TGCAGCGTTGAAGGTTGGGACAAGGCTCGGGAGACCCAGTACTTC. The chain employs TRBV29-1 and TRBJ2-5, with D perhaps TRBD1 (6 bases). Trimming removed 1 base at V and 5 bases at J, with 17 bases between. Germline V gene lookup returns CDR1 SQVTM and CDR2 ANQGSEA. The CDR3 spans 15 residues.